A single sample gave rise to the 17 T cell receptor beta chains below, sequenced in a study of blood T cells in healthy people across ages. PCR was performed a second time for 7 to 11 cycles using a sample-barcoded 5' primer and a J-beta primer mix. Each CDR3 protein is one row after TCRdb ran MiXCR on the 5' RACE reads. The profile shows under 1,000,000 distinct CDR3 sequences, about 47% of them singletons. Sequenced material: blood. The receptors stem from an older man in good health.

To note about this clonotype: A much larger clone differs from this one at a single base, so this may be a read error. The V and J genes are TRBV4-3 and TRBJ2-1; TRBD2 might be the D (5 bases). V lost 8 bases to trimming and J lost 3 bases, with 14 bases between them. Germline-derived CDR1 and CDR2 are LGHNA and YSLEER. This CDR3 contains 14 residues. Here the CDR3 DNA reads TGCGCCAGCGGCGTGGACTGGGGCTACAATGAGCAGTTCTTC. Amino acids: CASGVDWGYNEQFF.

CDR3 amino acids: CAIIGTGSSGANVLTF. CDR3 nucleotides: TGTGCCATCATCGGGACAGGGAGCTCTGGGGCCAACGTCCTGACTTTC. The V gene is TRBV10-3, the J gene TRBJ2-6, with 9 bases matching TRBD1. J lost 0 bases, V lost 7 bases, and 4 bases had no gene match. Germline CDR1 ENHRY, CDR2 SYGVKD. The CDR3 is made up of 16 amino acids.

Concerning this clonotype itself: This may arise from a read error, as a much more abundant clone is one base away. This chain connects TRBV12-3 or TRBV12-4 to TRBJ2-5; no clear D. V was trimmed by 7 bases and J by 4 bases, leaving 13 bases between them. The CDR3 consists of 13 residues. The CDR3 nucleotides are TGTGCCAGCACCCTTAGGTGGAGAGAGACCCAGTACTTC. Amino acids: CASTLRWRETQYF.

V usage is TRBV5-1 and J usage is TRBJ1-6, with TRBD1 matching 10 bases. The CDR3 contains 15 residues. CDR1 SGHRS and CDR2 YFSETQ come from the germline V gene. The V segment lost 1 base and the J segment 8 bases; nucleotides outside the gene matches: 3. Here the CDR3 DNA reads TGCGCCAGCAGCTTGATAGGGACAGGGGATTCACCCCTCCACTTT. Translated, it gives CASSLIGTGDSPLHF.

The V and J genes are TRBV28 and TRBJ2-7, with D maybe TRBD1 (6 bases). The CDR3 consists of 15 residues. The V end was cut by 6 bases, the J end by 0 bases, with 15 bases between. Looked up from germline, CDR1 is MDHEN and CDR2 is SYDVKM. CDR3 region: CASSPQGIPSYEQYF. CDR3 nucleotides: TGTGCCAGCAGCCCACAGGGAATCCCCTCCTACGAGCAGTACTTC.

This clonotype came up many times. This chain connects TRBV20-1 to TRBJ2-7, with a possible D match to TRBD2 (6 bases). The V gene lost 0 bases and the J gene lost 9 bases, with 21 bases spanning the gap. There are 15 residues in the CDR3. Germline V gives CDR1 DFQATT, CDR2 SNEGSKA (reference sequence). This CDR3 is CSARDDPGTAAGQYF. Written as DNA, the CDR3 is TGCAGTGCTAGAGATGACCCCGGGACTGCTGCTGGGCAGTACTTC.

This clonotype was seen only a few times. The chain's CDR3 is CASSALPGPTDTQYF. DNA for the CDR3: TGTGCCAGCAGCGCTCTTCCGGGGCCCACAGATACGCAGTATTTT. The gene calls are TRBV2 and TRBJ2-3; D might be TRBD1 or TRBD2, each matching 5 bases. The V end was cut by 6 bases, the J end by 2 bases, with 15 bases between. CDR3 length: 15 residues. In germline, CDR1 is SNHLY, CDR2 FYNNEI.

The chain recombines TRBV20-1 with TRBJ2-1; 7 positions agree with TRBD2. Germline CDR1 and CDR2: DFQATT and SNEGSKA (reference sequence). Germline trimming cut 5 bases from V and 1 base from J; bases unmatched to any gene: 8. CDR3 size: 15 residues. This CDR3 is CSAAPGGSSYNEQFF. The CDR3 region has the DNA TGCAGTGCTGCCCCTGGCGGGAGTTCCTACAATGAGCAGTTCTTC.

CDR3 amino acids: CASKGQGTNYGYTF. CDR3 sequence (DNA): TGTGCCAGCAAAGGACAGGGGACAAACTATGGCTACACCTTC. The chain links TRBV6-2 or TRBV6-3 to TRBJ1-2, with 9 bases identical to TRBD1. CDR3 length: 14 amino acids. Germline V lookup: CDR1 MNHEY, CDR2 SVGEGT. V gave up 7 bases and J gave up 2 bases; unmatched junction bases: 5.

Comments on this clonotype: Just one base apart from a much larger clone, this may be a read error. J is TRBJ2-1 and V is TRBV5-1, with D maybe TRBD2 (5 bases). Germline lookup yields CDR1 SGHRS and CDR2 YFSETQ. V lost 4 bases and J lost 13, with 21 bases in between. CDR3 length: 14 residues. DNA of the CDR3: TGCGCCAGCAGCCCCCCTGAGGGCGGCAAGACCCAGTTCTTC. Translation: CASSPPEGGKTQFF.

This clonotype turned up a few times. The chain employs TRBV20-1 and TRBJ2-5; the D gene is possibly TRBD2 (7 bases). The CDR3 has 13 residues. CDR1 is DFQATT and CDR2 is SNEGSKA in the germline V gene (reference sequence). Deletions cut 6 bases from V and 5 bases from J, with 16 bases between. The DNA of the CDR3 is TGCAGTGCCCCTGGGGGGGCCTTTGAGACCCAGTACTTC. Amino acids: CSAPGGAFETQYF.

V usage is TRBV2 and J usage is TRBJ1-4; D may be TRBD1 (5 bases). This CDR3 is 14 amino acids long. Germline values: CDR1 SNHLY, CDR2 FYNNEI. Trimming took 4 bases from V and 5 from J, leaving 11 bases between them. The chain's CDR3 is CASSAQGGNEKLFF. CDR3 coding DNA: TGTGCCAGCAGTGCGCAGGGAGGAAATGAAAAACTGTTTTTT.

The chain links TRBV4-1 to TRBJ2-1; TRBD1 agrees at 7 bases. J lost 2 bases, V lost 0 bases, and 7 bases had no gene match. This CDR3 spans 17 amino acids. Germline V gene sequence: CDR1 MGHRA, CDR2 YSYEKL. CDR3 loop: CASSQERGQTAYNEQFF. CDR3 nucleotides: TGCGCCAGCAGCCAAGAAAGGGGACAGACCGCCTACAATGAGCAGTTCTTC.

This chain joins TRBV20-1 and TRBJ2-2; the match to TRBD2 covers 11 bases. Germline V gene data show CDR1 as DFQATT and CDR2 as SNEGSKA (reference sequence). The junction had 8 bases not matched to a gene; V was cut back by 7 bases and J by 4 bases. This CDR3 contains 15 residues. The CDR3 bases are TGCAGTGGCCATCGGGGGACTAGCGGCACCGGGGAGCTGTTTTTT. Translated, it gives CSGHRGTSGTGELFF.

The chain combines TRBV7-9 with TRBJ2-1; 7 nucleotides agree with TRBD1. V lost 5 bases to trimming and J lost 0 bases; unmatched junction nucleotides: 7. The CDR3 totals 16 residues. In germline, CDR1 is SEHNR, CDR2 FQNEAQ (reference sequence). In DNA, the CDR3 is TGTGCCAGCAGCGATGGGACAGCAAGCTCCTACAATGAGCAGTTCTTC. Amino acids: CASSDGTASSYNEQFF.

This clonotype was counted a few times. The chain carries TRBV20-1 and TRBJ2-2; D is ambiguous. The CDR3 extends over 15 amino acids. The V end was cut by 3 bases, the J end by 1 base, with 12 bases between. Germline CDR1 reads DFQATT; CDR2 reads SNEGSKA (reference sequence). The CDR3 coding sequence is TGCAGTGCTAGCATACGGGCAAGGAACACCGGGGAGCTGTTTTTT. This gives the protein CSASIRARNTGELFF.

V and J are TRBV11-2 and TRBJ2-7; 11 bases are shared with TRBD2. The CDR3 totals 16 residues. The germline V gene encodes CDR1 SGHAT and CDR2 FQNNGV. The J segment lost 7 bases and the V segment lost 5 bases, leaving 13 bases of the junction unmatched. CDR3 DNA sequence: TGTGCCAGCAGCCCGCGACTAGCGGGAATCTACAAGGAGCAGTACTTC. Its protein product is CASSPRLAGIYKEQYF.